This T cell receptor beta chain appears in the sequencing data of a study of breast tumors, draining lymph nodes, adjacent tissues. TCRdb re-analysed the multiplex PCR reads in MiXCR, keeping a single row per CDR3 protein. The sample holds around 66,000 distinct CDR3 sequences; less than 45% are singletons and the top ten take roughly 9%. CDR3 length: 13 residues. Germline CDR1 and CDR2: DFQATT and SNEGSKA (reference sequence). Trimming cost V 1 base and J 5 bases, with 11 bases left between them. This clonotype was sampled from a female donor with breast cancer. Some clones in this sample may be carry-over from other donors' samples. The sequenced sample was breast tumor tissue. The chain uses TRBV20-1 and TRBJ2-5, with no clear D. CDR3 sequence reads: CSARVGIYETQYF. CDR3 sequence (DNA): TGCAGTGCTAGAGTGGGCATTTACGAGACCCAGTACTTC.